The rows below give T cell receptor beta chains drawn from one sample of a study of T cells after yellow fever vaccination. One entry per CDR3 protein, called by TCRdb with MiXCR from the 5' RACE reads. The table lists about 130,000 distinct CDR3 sequences, almost 9% of them singletons. The material was CD8+ T cells sorted from PBMCs, obtained on the day of the yellow fever booster vaccination. The receptors were sampled from a man younger than 35 who received the YFV17D yellow fever vaccine. CDR3s include the opening cysteine and the closing phenylalanine or tryptophan. Each record gives: J gene, clone size, V gene, D gene, CDR3 DNA, CDR3 protein. D genes are given only for firm matches. Size is omitted from some rows. Given values are once, few, many or a class for expanded clones.

TRBJ2-7,few,TRBV9,NA,TGTGCCAGCTCCCTCGGTTTTAGCTCCTACGAGCAGTACTTC,CASSLGFSSYEQYF
TRBJ2-5,NA,TRBV7-9,TRBD2,TGTGCCAGCAGTTGGACTAGCGGGGGGCCGGAGACCCAGTACTTC,CASSWTSGGPETQYF
TRBJ2-5,few,TRBV19,NA,TGTGCCAGTAGTATAGGTGGGGGTAACCAAGAGACCCAGTACTTC,CASSIGGGNQETQYF
TRBJ2-2,few,TRBV6-5,TRBD1,TGTGCCAGCAGTTACTCACAGGGGGCGATCACCGGGGAGCTGTTTTTT,CASSYSQGAITGELFF
TRBJ1-2,NA,TRBV12-5,NA,TGTGCTAGTGGTTTGGACTATGGCTACACCTTC,CASGLDYGYTF
TRBJ2-1,NA,TRBV3-1,TRBD2,TGTGCCAGCAGCCCGCGCGGTTATCCTTTACTAGCGGGGGGTAGGTCCTCCTACAATGAGCAGTTCTTC,CASSPRGYPLLAGGRSSYNEQFF
TRBJ1-4,once,TRBV15,NA,TGTGCCACCAGCAGAGATAGAGGGCCCGGCGAAAAACTGTTTTTT,CATSRDRGPGEKLFF
TRBJ2-1,NA,TRBV7-3,NA,TGTGCCAGCAGCTTTGGCGGGGGCCCCCTATATGAGCAGTTCTTC,CASSFGGGPLYEQFF
TRBJ2-1,NA,TRBV14,NA,TGTGCCAGCAGCCAAGAGCGTAATGAGCAGTTCTTC,CASSQERNEQFF
TRBJ2-5,NA,TRBV7-6,TRBD2,TGTGCCAGCAGGAAGACTAGCGAATCGAAAGAGACCCAGTACTTC,CASRKTSESKETQYF
TRBJ2-1,NA,TRBV29-1,NA,TGCAGCGTTTACGATCTAGGAGGAACGGTCTTC,CSVYDLGGTVF
TRBJ2-5,NA,TRBV7-9,TRBD1,TGTGCCAGCAGCTCCTGGGACAGGGGAGGCGAGACCCAGTACTTC,CASSSWDRGGETQYF
TRBJ2-3,many,TRBV4-1,NA,TGCGCCAGCAGCCGCATGGGACGGAGCACAGATACGCAGTATTTT,CASSRMGRSTDTQYF
TRBJ1-3,few,TRBV29-1,TRBD1,TGCAGCGTTAAAGCAGGGGGCGCGTTTGGAAACACCATATATTTT,CSVKAGGAFGNTIYF
TRBJ2-5,NA,TRBV19,NA,TGTGCCAGTAGTCCCGTTGGGGCTAGGGAGACCCAGTACTTC,CASSPVGARETQYF
TRBJ2-5,many,TRBV7-9,TRBD2,TGTGCCAGCAGCTTATCTATCCTAGCGGGGGCGGAGACCCAGTACTTC,CASSLSILAGAETQYF
TRBJ2-3,many,TRBV29-1,TRBD1,TGCAGCGTGAACAGGGGAACAGATACGCAGTATTTT,CSVNRGTDTQYF
TRBJ1-4,many,TRBV12-3/TRBV12-4,TRBD1,TGTGCCAGCAGTGGGGACAGGGGTGGAGAAAAACTGTTTTTT,CASSGDRGGEKLFF
TRBJ2-1,NA,TRBV7-9,TRBD2,TGTGCCAGCAGCTCTAGCGGGGGACAAACCTACAATGAGCAGTTCTTC,CASSSSGGQTYNEQFF
TRBJ2-1,NA,TRBV7-9,TRBD1,TGTGCCAGCAGCCCGACAGGGGTCAATGAGCAGTTCTTC,CASSPTGVNEQFF
TRBJ2-7,many,TRBV20-1,NA,TGCAGTGCGGTAGAGGCTCCGGGTTACAACGAGCAGTACTTC,CSAVEAPGYNEQYF
TRBJ1-4,NA,TRBV20-1,NA,TGCAGTGCCGTTGTCTTAGGGGCGGATGAAAAACTGTTTTTT,CSAVVLGADEKLFF
TRBJ2-5,NA,TRBV5-1,TRBD2,TGCGCCAGCAGCTTGGCCGTGCGGGGGGTAGGCCAAGAGACCCAGTACTTC,CASSLAVRGVGQETQYF
TRBJ1-6,many,TRBV5-1,NA,TGCGCCAGCAGCTTTCGACCAAACTCACCCCTCCACTTT,CASSFRPNSPLHF
TRBJ1-1,few,TRBV4-3,NA,TGCGCCAGCAGCCCCCTGGGGGGGAGGGGCACTGAAGCTTTCTTT,CASSPLGGRGTEAFF
TRBJ2-7,NA,TRBV29-1,TRBD1,TGCAGCGTGACAGGGTCCCCGGTCTACGAGCAGTACTTC,CSVTGSPVYEQYF
TRBJ1-1,few,TRBV4-3,NA,TGCGCCAGCAGCCAAGATTGGGTAGAAGCTGAAGCTTTCTTT,CASSQDWVEAEAFF
TRBJ1-1,NA,TRBV29-1,TRBD1,TGCAGCGTTCTCGGGACAGGGAACACTGAAGCTTTCTTT,CSVLGTGNTEAFF
TRBJ1-1,NA,TRBV7-9,NA,TGTGCCAGCAGCTACCTCGCGACGGGGACTGAAGCTTTCTTT,CASSYLATGTEAFF